Sequencing of this T cell receptor (beta chain) was carried out in a study of PD-L1 blockade in urothelial cancer (dated by TCRdb to between 2016 and 2019). Background for the entire study: Therapy was started at some point between 2012 and 2014 for all patients, and atezolizumab 1,200 mg was administered intravenously every 3 weeks. About nine tenths of the roughly 30 patients were males with bladder-origin urothelial cancer, and about 65% of the roughly 30 reported a prior smoking history. An ECOG performance status of 0 or 1 was recorded for the patients, and 0 to 3 prior chemotherapy regimens had been received by the patients. Blood samples were analyzed 3 weeks after the start of treatment (second dose) and 6 weeks after the start of treatment. Blood samples gave median yields of approximately 130,000 T cells and approximately 80,000 unique TCRs, along with a median clonality of approximately 0.084. The study, an exploratory multi-omic analysis, examined somatic, immune and clinical correlates of response to PD-L1 blockade with atezolizumab in urothelial cancer. TCR sequencing covered pretreatment tumor samples and matched, serially collected peripheral blood taken before and after atezolizumab treatment. Durable clinical benefit meant progression-free survival longer than 6 months, and TCR features were also tested against progression-free and overall survival. In the same patients, pretreatment tumors underwent whole exome sequencing and RNA sequencing in addition to TCR sequencing. Durable clinical benefit was achieved by nine patients but not by the remaining 20. Pretreatment blood TCR-seq was available for under 35 patients, at least one posttreatment blood collection was obtained for about 25 patients, and tumor TCR-seq was available for about 25 patients. General findings and caveats noted by the study authors: Greater expansion of tumor-associated TCR clones in peripheral blood 3 weeks after the start of treatment was observed in patients with durable benefit (n of about 21, p = 0.022). A pretreatment peripheral blood TCR clonality below the median was linked to improved progression-free and overall survival. Because of the small sample size (n ≈ 28) and the many exploratory analyses performed, the results are intended to be regarded as hypothesis-generating.

Synthetic TCR analog templates were spiked into each PCR so that absolute template abundance could be estimated from read counts. Using the immunoSEQ assay, TCRbeta CDR3 regions were amplified from genomic DNA with bias-controlled V and J gene primers. Sequencing of rearranged TCRbeta segments was performed at approximately 20X coverage. The original pipeline was this. Clustering was used to correct sequencing errors, and CDR3s were annotated against IMGT so that V, D and J genes could be assigned. Downstream analyses used only productive TCRbeta rearrangements and left out out-of-frame or stop-codon sequences. To compute clonality, Shannon entropy was normalized by the log of the number of unique productive sequences and then subtracted from one. Fisher's exact test with Benjamini-Hochberg correction, at a threshold of adjusted p below 0.01, was used to find clones that differed between time points or between blood and tumor. What TCRdb holds here is the immuneACCESS table cut down to in-frame rearrangements. Part of the clones is not present; checked against another copy, under half of the missing clones reflect an unresolved V gene, and the others are unexplained. V, J and clone size are taken as reported in that table, and D and trimming were inferred from the DNA itself. This sample is represented by roughly 51,000 clones; around 74% of them were singletons. The top ten clonotypes cover about 10% of the sample.

The sample's time point label, in plain terms: pretreatment peripheral blood. A total of 29 patients with locally advanced or metastatic urothelial carcinoma, treated at Memorial Sloan Kettering on a trial protocol, made up the cohort. Peripheral blood mononuclear cells were collected pretreatment and during treatment, with between 1 and 8 total time points obtained per patient. The Qiagen DNeasy Blood extraction kit was used to purify genomic DNA from total PBMCs and tumor samples. PBMCs were collected pretreatment and during treatment, and were isolated and stored as previously described. As to this clone: What this receptor recognizes is not known. Per-base qualities were not stored, and no clone one base away is much larger.

The CDR3, cysteine through phenylalanine, is 16 amino acids long. Here the CDR3 DNA is all that survives: 48 bases in frame from base 1. V loses 0 bases, J loses 0 bases, and the germline ends lie 8 bases apart. CDR1 LNHNV and CDR2 YYDKDF were looked up in the germline V gene (reference sequence). This TCR was sampled from a man aged 65-85 years with urothelial cancer. In this chain, TRBV15 is recombined with TRBJ1-4; perhaps TRBD1 is the D gene, with 5 bases matching. Sequences were derived from PBMCs, sampled around atezolizumab (anti-PD-L1) treatment. The CDR3: CATSRDRGATNEKLFF. The DNA sequence reads TGTGCCACCAGCAGAGATCGGGGGGCAACTAATGAAAAACTGTTTTTT.